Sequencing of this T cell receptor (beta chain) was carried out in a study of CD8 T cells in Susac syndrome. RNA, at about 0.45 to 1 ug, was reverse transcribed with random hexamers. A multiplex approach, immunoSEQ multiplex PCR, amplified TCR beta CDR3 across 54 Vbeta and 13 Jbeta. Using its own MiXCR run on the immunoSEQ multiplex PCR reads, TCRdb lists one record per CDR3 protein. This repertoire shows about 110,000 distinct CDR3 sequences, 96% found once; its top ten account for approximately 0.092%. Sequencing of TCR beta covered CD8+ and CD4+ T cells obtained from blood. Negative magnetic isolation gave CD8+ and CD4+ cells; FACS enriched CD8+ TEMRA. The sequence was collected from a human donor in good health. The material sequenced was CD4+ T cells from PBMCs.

CDR3 sequence: CSARWRAGTDTQYF. CDR3 nucleotides: TGCAGTGCTAGATGGAGGGCCGGCACAGATACGCAGTATTTT. V usage is TRBV20-1 and J usage is TRBJ2-3; possibly TRBD2 for D (6 bases). With 2 bases removed from V and 1 base from J, the gap between germline ends came to 10 bases. Germline V lookup: CDR1 DFQATT, CDR2 SNEGSKA (reference sequence). CDR3 length: 14 residues.